The 32 T cell receptor beta chains in this list originate from one sample, sequenced in a study of shared clonotypes between healthy human individuals. Profiling relied on immunoSEQ multiplex PCR, and the TCRdb table lists in-frame clones only, not all of them. This table has about 800,000 clones, approximately 97% appearing once. Naive CD8 cells lacked CD45RO, underwent positive selection for CCR7 and left out terminally differentiated effector memory CD45RA+ cells. Sample: naive CD8+ T cells sorted from blood. The receptors here all came from a man aged 25 to 45 in good health.

CDR3 sequence reads: CASSLGTGGYTEAFF. CDR3 sequence (DNA): TGTGCCAGCAGCTTAGGGACAGGGGGCTACACTGAAGCTTTCTTT. The chain employs TRBV13 and TRBJ1-1, with 10 bases that match TRBD1. The length of the CDR3 is 15 residues. The V gene's germline CDR1 is PRHDT and CDR2 FYEKMQ (reference sequence). The trim removed 0 bases at V and 3 bases at J, leaving 1 base unmatched.

The chain employs TRBV16 and TRBJ2-7; D is perhaps TRBD1 (5 bases). Germline loops: CDR1 KGHSY, CDR2 FQNENV. Trimming removed 0 bases from V and 3 bases from J, with 6 bases in between. The CDR3 contains 13 residues. For the CDR3, the DNA is TGTGCCAGCAGCCAATCACAGGTCTACGAGCAGTACTTC. Encoded protein: CASSQSQVYEQYF.

With regard to this clone: This sample also contains other DNA sequences that code for the same CDR3. The rearrangement links TRBV7-8 to TRBJ2-1, with no clear D. The CDR3 is 13 amino acids. The V end was cut by 1 base, the J end by 1 base, with 2 bases between. Germline values: CDR1 SGHVS, CDR2 FQNEAQ. CDR3 loop: CASSLGSYNEQFF. As DNA, the CDR3 is TGTGCCAGCAGCTTAGGTTCCTACAATGAGCAGTTCTTC.

The genes are TRBV4-3 and TRBJ2-1, with TRBD2 matching over 8 bases. This CDR3 region has 19 residues. V dropped 0 bases and J dropped 0; count of bases not matched to a gene: 10. Germline lookup yields CDR1 LGHNA and CDR2 YSLEER. The CDR3 bases are TGCGCCAGCAGCCAAGATCGAGGAGACAGCGGGAGCTCCTACAATGAGCAGTTCTTC. Amino acid sequence: CASSQDRGDSGSSYNEQFF.

About this clone: This sample includes further DNA sequences coding for the same CDR3. The genes are TRBV7-9 and TRBJ2-1; 7 nucleotides match TRBD2. The CDR3 consists of 15 residues. V dropped 5 bases and J dropped 0; count of bases not matched to a gene: 4. Germline values: CDR1 SEHNR, CDR2 FQNEAQ (reference sequence). In DNA form, the CDR3 reads TGTGCCAGCAGCCCGGGCGGGAGCTCCTACAATGAGCAGTTCTTC. This encodes CASSPGGSSYNEQFF.

The chain has TRBV4-2 and TRBJ2-1, with 9 bases matching TRBD1. V shed 0 bases and J 7 bases; nucleotides not matched to a gene: 4. In germline, CDR1 is LGHNA, CDR2 YNFKEQ. The CDR3 loop spans 15 amino acids. The CDR3 nucleotides read TGTGCCAGCAGCCAAGAACAGGGGGCGCGGAATGAGCAGTTCTTC. Protein product: CASSQEQGARNEQFF.

The V and J genes are TRBV2 and TRBJ2-7; D is uncertain. This CDR3 spans 13 amino acids. In germline, CDR1 is SNHLY, CDR2 FYNNEI. With 3 bases removed from V and 0 bases from J, the gap between germline ends came to 6 bases. CDR3 sequence (DNA): TGTGCCAGCAGTGACTTGAACTCCTACGAGCAGTACTTC. This encodes CASSDLNSYEQYF. Full variable domain (missing parts from reference TRBV2 and TRBJ2-7): EPEVTQTPSHQVTQMGQEVILRCVPISNHLYFYWYRQILGQKVEFLVSFYNNEISEKSEIFDDQFSVERPDGSNFTLKIRSTKLEDSAMYFCASSDLNSYEQYFGPGTRLTVT.

This chain uses TRBV5-1 with TRBJ2-2; TRBD2 matches 16 bases. With V trimmed by 4 bases and J by 6 bases, 6 bases remained unmatched. This CDR3 comprises 17 residues. The germline CDR1 and CDR2 sequences are SGHRS and YFSETQ. CDR3 DNA sequence: TGCGCCAGCAGCGAGGGACTAGCGGGAGGGATATCCGGGGAGCTGTTTTTT. Its protein product is CASSEGLAGGISGELFF.

This chain links TRBV30 with TRBJ2-1; possibly TRBD1 for D (5 bases). The V gene's germline CDR1 is GTSNPN and CDR2 SVGIG (reference sequence). V was cut by 0 bases and J by 8 bases, with 8 bases left in between. The CDR3 runs 12 residues. The CDR3 DNA is TGTGCCTGGAGTGTCCCCAGGGATGAGCAGTTCTTC. It codes for CAWSVPRDEQFF.

This clone has just one count. The CDR3 region is CASSLLTTRNTEAFF. CDR3 DNA sequence: TGTGCCAGCAGTTTATTGACCACCCGGAACACTGAAGCTTTCTTT. The rearrangement joins TRBV28 to TRBJ1-1; D gene uncertain. With 1 base removed from V and 1 base from J, the gap between germline ends came to 10 bases. CDR1 is MDHEN, CDR2 SYDVKM, per germline. This CDR3 region has 15 residues.

This clone was picked up one time. The chain uses TRBV27 and TRBJ1-2, with 9 bases matching TRBD1. V lost 6 bases, J lost 4 bases, and 6 bases stayed unmatched. The CDR3 consists of 14 residues. Germline V gene lookup returns CDR1 MNHEY and CDR2 SMNVEV (reference sequence). CDR3 region: CASRYRGQGYGYTF. The CDR3 nucleotides are TGTGCCAGCAGATACAGGGGGCAGGGCTATGGCTACACCTTC.

The rearrangement links TRBV7-9 to TRBJ2-7; D unclear. The CDR3 runs 13 residues. Trimming stripped 2 bases from V and 4 bases from J, with 9 bases between. The germline V gene encodes CDR1 SEHNR and CDR2 FQNEAQ (reference sequence). CDR3: CASSLSSEYEQYF. In DNA, the CDR3 is TGTGCCAGCAGCTTATCCTCCGAATACGAGCAGTACTTC.

Remarks on this clone: Other DNA sequences in this sample translate to the same CDR3. The gene calls are TRBV9 and TRBJ2-3; D is undetermined. Germline-derived CDR1 and CDR2 are SGDLS and YYNGEE. The CDR3 length is 13 residues. V lost 0 bases to trimming and J lost 6 bases, with 8 bases between them. The CDR3 DNA is TGTGCCAGCAGCGTAGGTGGCAGTGATACGCAGTATTTT. Translation: CASSVGGSDTQYF.

J is TRBJ2-7 and V is TRBV9, with D possibly being TRBD2 (5 bases). V was clipped by 1 base and J by 3 bases, with 14 bases between them. The CDR3 covers 15 residues. The germline CDR1 and CDR2 sequences are SGDLS and YYNGEE. CDR3 amino acids: CASSVIPDWGYEQYF. CDR3 in DNA: TGTGCCAGCAGCGTAATCCCGGACTGGGGCTACGAGCAGTACTTC.

The CDR3 DNA sequence: TGTGCCAGCAGTCCCGGGACAGCCCACTATGGCTACACCTTC. Protein product: CASSPGTAHYGYTF. The J gene is TRBJ1-2, the V gene TRBV27; 7 bases map to TRBD1. J was trimmed by 3 bases and V by 5 bases; bases with no gene match: 6. Germline CDR1 and CDR2: MNHEY and SMNVEV (reference sequence). CDR3 size: 14 residues.

J is TRBJ2-7 and V is TRBV4-3; D is uncertain. Germline values: CDR1 LGHNA, CDR2 YSLEER. There are 15 residues in the CDR3. V lost 0 bases and J 0 bases, leaving 9 bases between the germline ends. CDR3: CASSQDRLSSYEQYF. The CDR3 DNA sequence: TGCGCCAGCAGCCAAGATCGGTTGAGCTCCTACGAGCAGTACTTC.

The chain combines TRBV15 with TRBJ1-5; possible D gene TRBD1, 5 bases. V lost 5 bases to trimming and J lost 9 bases, with 14 bases between them. The germline V gene encodes CDR1 LNHNV and CDR2 YYDKDF (reference sequence). CDR3 size: 13 residues. The CDR3 nucleotides read TGTGCCACCAGCTCGCTGGGGGGTGGGCCCCAGCATTTT. As protein: CATSSLGGGPQHF. Complete variable domain (other parts from reference TRBV15 and TRBJ1-5): DAMVIQNPRYQVTQFGKPVTLSCSQTLNHNVMYWYQQKSSQAPKLLFHYYDKDFNNEADTPDNFQSRRPNTSFCFLDIRSPGLGDTAMYLCATSSLGGGPQHFGDGTRLSIL.

The CDR3 coding sequence is TGTGCCAGCAGCGTCCAGGGCTCTCGGTTAACTGGGGAGCTGTTTTTT. Translating gives CASSVQGSRLTGELFF. The rearrangement uses TRBV5-8 and TRBJ2-2; maybe TRBD1 (5 bases). The V gene lost 4 bases and the J gene lost 8 bases, with 21 bases spanning the gap. Per the germline V gene, CDR1 is SGHTS and CDR2 is YDEGEE. The CDR3 is 16 amino acids.

The CDR3 DNA reads as TGTGCAAGTAGCGGGAGGGCCGGTTACAATGAGCAGTTCTTC. Residues: CASSGRAGYNEQFF. The chain is built from TRBV30 and TRBJ2-1; TRBD2 agrees at 11 bases. Germline loops: CDR1 GTSNPN, CDR2 SVGIG (reference sequence). The CDR3 is made up of 14 amino acids. The full variable domain, completed using reference TRBV30 and TRBJ2-1, is SQTIHQWPATLVQPVGSPLSLECTVEGTSNPNLYWYRQAAGRGLQLLFYSVGIGQISSEVPQNLSASRPQDRQFILSSKKLLLSDSGFYLCASSGRAGYNEQFFGPGTRLTVL.

The rearrangement joins TRBV9 to TRBJ1-2; D is perhaps TRBD1 (6 bases). This CDR3 contains 18 residues. The germline V gene has CDR1 SGDLS and CDR2 YYNGEE. The V gene lost 0 bases and the J gene lost 2 bases, with 20 bases spanning the gap. DNA of the CDR3: TGTGCCAGCAGCGTAGATCCCCCCAGGGGAGGGCAGAACTATGGCTACACCTTC. Protein product: CASSVDPPRGGQNYGYTF.

The V and J genes are TRBV5-6 and TRBJ2-7; D is undetermined. Trimming removed 3 bases from V and 1 base from J, with 8 bases in between. Germline V gives CDR1 SGHDT, CDR2 YYEEEE. The CDR3 covers 13 residues. The CDR3 DNA is TGTGCCAGCAGCTGGCAGTCATCCTACGAGCAGTACTTC. This translates into CASSWQSSYEQYF.

V and J are TRBV6-5 and TRBJ2-7; 12 nucleotides agree with TRBD2. Germline V gene lookup returns CDR1 MNHEY and CDR2 SVGAGI. J gave up 6 bases and V 4 bases, and 10 bases lay outside the gene matches. The length of the CDR3 is 16 residues. For the CDR3, the DNA is TGTGCCAGCAGTTTTTCCGGACTAGCGGGATTAGGCGAGCAGTACTTC. The encoded protein is CASSFSGLAGLGEQYF.

V and J are TRBV18 and TRBJ2-1; 7 bases fit TRBD1. Trimming took 3 bases from V and 1 from J; bases not matched to a gene: 3. Germline CDR1 KGHSH, CDR2 LQKENI. The CDR3 loop spans 15 amino acids. CDR3 amino acids: CASSPRDRSYNEQFF. DNA of the CDR3: TGTGCCAGCTCACCCCGGGACAGATCCTACAATGAGCAGTTCTTC.

This rearrangement joins TRBV27 to TRBJ2-2; possibly TRBD1 or TRBD2 for D (6 bases each). Germline V CDR1 and CDR2: MNHEY, SMNVEV (reference sequence). V was cut by 3 bases and J by 10 bases, with 15 bases left in between. The length of the CDR3 is 14 residues. For the CDR3, the DNA is TGTGCCAGCAGTTTCCGGGGGCGGGCCTCGGAGCTGTTTTTT. It specifies CASSFRGRASELFF.

The gene calls are TRBV28 and TRBJ2-7; 8 bases are shared with TRBD1. The CDR3 spans 18 residues. Germline V lookup: CDR1 MDHEN, CDR2 SYDVKM. Unmatched junction bases numbered 18, after V lost 3 bases and J lost 5 bases. CDR3 coding DNA: TGTGCCAGCAGTTTTTTTAACACCGGACAGGGTGAGTCCCACGAGCAGTACTTC. It yields the protein CASSFFNTGQGESHEQYF.

The CDR3 region is CASSEGGNSYEQYF. The CDR3 nucleotides are TGTGCCAGCAGTGAGGGCGGGAACTCCTACGAGCAGTACTTC. The rearrangement joins TRBV2 to TRBJ2-7, with a weak D call TRBD2 (6 bases). The CDR3 sequence is 14 residues long. Germline assignment: CDR1 SNHLY and CDR2 FYNNEI. V lost 3 bases and J lost 0, with 9 bases in between. Variable domain in full (rest from reference TRBV2 and TRBJ2-7): EPEVTQTPSHQVTQMGQEVILRCVPISNHLYFYWYRQILGQKVEFLVSFYNNEISEKSEIFDDQFSVERPDGSNFTLKIRSTKLEDSAMYFCASSEGGNSYEQYFGPGTRLTVT.

The chain carries TRBV2 and TRBJ2-4; D is possibly TRBD1 (5 bases). Germline V lookup: CDR1 SNHLY, CDR2 FYNNEI. The CDR3 has 16 amino acids. Trimming removed 3 bases at V and 0 bases at J, with 12 bases between. In DNA, the CDR3 is TGTGCCAGCAGTGATCCTATGACAGAAGCCAAAAACATTCAGTACTTC. It specifies CASSDPMTEAKNIQYF.

This sequence joins TRBV7-8 and TRBJ2-3; D is unresolved. This CDR3 comprises 17 residues. Germline loops: CDR1 SGHVS, CDR2 FQNEAQ. V lost 5 bases, J lost 2 bases, and 20 bases lay in between. The CDR3 protein is CASSNRPTVADTDTQYF. The CDR3 DNA follows: TGTGCCAGCAGCAACCGACCCACCGTCGCGGACACAGATACGCAGTATTTT.

The V gene is TRBV29-1, the J gene TRBJ2-5, with TRBD2 matching 13 bases. Germline CDR1 is SQVTM and CDR2 is ANQGSEA. J lost 4 bases, V lost 4 bases, and 18 bases had no gene match. This CDR3 comprises 19 residues. CDR3 region: CSVALRAETSGRLGETQYF. DNA of the CDR3: TGCAGCGTTGCCCTCCGGGCGGAGACTAGCGGGAGGCTAGGAGAGACCCAGTACTTC.

This chain links TRBV4-1 with TRBJ2-7, with TRBD2 matching 12 bases. Trimming removed 4 bases from V and 3 bases from J; junction bases left unmatched: 1. CDR3 size: 14 residues. The V gene's germline CDR1 is MGHRA and CDR2 YSYEKL. For the CDR3, the DNA is TGCGCCAGCAGCCTGACTAGCGGGAGCTACGAGCAGTACTTC. Protein product: CASSLTSGSYEQYF.

A word on this clone: Other DNA sequences within the sample encode an identical CDR3. J is TRBJ2-6 and V is TRBV7-9; D uncertain. The CDR3 is 15 residues long. The ends were cut back, 1 base at V and 2 bases at J, with 6 bases in the middle. CDR1 is SEHNR and CDR2 is FQNEAQ in the germline V gene (reference sequence). The CDR3 DNA sequence: TGTGCCAGCAGCTTAGTAGGAACTGGGGCCAACGTCCTGACTTTC. Residues: CASSLVGTGANVLTF. Full variable domain (remainder filled in from reference TRBV7-9 and TRBJ2-6): DTGVSQNPRHKITKRGQNVTFRCDPISEHNRLYWYRQTLGQGPEFLTYFQNEAQLEKSRLLSDRFSAERPKGSFSTLEIQRTEQGDSAMYLCASSLVGTGANVLTFGAGSRLTVL.

Points on this clone: Additional DNA sequences in this sample encode the identical CDR3. The V and J genes are TRBV15 and TRBJ1-3, with unresolved D. CDR3 length equals 16 residues. Trimming removed 1 base from V and 0 bases from J, with 10 bases in between. The germline gives CDR1 LNHNV, CDR2 YYDKDF (reference sequence). The CDR3 reads CATSRARASSGNTIYF. The CDR3 DNA reads as TGTGCCACCAGCAGAGCACGAGCCAGCTCTGGAAACACCATATATTTT. Variable domain in full (rest from reference TRBV15 and TRBJ1-3): DAMVIQNPRYQVTQFGKPVTLSCSQTLNHNVMYWYQQKSSQAPKLLFHYYDKDFNNEADTPDNFQSRRPNTSFCFLDIRSPGLGDTAMYLCATSRARASSGNTIYFGEGSWLTVV.